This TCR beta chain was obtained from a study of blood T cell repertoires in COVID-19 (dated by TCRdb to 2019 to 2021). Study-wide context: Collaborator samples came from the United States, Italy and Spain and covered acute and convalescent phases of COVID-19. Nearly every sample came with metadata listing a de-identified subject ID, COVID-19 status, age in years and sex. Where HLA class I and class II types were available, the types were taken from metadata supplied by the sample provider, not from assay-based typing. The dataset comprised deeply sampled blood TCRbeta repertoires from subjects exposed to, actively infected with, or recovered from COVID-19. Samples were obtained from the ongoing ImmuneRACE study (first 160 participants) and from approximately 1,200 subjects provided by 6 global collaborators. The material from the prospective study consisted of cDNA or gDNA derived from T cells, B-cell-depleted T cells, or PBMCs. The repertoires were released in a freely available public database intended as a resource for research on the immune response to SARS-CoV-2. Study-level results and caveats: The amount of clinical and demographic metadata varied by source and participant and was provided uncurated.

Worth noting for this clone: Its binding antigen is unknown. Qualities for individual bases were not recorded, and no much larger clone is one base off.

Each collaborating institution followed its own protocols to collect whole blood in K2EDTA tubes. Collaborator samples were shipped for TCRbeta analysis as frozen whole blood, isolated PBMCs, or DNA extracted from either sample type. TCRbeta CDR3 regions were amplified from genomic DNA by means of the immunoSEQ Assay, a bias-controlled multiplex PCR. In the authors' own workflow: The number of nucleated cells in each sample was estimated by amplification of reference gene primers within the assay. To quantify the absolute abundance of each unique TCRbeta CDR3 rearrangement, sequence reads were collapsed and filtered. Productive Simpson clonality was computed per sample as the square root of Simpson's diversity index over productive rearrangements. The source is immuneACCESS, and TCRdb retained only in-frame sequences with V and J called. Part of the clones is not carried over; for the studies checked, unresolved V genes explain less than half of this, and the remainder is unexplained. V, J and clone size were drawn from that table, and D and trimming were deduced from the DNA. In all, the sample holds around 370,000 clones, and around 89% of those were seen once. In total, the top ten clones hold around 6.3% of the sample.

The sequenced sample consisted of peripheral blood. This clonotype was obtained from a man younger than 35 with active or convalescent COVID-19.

The encoded CDR3 is CASSLVASTYEQYF. The DNA is as follows: TGTGCCAGCAGCTTAGTAGCCAGCACCTACGAGCAGTACTTC. The chain was built from TRBV11-2 and TRBJ2-7; the D gene identity is not certain. The germline V gene supplies CDR1 SGHAT and CDR2 FQNNGV. From its cysteine to its phenylalanine, the CDR3 spans 14 amino acids. The DNA shown is the 42-base CDR3, in frame from base 1. V is reduced by 1 base and J by 2 bases, leaving a spacing of 9 bases between them.